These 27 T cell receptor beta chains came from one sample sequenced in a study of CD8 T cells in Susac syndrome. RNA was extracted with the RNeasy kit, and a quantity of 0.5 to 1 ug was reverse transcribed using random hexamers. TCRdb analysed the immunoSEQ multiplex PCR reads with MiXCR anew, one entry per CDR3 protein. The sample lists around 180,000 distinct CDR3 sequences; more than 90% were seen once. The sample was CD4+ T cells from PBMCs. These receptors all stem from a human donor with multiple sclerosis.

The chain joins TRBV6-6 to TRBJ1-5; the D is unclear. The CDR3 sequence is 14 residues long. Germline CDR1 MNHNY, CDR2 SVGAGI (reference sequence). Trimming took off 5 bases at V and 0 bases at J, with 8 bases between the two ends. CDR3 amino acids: CASSDNYSNQPQHF. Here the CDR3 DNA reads TGTGCCAGCAGTGACAATTATAGCAATCAGCCCCAGCATTTT.

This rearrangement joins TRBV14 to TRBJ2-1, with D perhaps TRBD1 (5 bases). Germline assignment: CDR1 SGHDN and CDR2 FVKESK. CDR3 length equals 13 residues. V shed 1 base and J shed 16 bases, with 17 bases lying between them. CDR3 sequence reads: CASSQVSGRADFF. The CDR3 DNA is TGTGCCAGCAGCCAAGTTTCAGGCAGGGCAGATTTCTTC.

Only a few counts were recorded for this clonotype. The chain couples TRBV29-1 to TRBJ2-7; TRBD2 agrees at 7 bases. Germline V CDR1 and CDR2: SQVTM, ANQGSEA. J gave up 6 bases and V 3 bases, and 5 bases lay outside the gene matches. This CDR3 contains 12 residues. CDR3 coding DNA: TGCAGCGTTGAGTATACGGGGGGCGAGCAGTACTTC. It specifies CSVEYTGGEQYF.

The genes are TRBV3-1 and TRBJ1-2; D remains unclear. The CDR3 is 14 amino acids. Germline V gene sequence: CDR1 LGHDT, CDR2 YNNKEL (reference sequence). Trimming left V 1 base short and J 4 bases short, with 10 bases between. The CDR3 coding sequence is TGTGCCAGCAGCCAAGCAGCCAAGAGCTATGGCTACACCTTC. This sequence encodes CASSQAAKSYGYTF.

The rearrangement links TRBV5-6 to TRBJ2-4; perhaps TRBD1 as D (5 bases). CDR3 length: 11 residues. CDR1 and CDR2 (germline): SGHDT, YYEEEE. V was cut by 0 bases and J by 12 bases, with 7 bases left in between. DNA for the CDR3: TGTGCCAGCAGCTTGGGACAGTCTCAGTACTTC. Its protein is CASSLGQSQYF.

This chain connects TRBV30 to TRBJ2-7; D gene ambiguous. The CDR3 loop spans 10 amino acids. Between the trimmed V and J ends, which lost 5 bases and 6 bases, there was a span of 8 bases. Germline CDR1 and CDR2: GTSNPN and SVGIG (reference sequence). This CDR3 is CAWGRVEQYF. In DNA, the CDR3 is TGTGCCTGGGGGCGAGTCGAGCAGTACTTC. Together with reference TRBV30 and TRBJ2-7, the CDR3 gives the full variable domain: SQTIHQWPATLVQPVGSPLSLECTVEGTSNPNLYWYRQAAGRGLQLLFYSVGIGQISSEVPQNLSASRPQDRQFILSSKKLLLSDSGFYLCAWGRVEQYFGPGTRLTVT.

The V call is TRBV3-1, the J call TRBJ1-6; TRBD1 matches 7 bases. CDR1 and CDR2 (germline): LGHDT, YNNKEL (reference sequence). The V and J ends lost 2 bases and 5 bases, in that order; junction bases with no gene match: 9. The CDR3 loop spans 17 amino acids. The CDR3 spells CASSQPPGQANNSPLHF. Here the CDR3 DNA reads TGTGCCAGCAGCCAACCGCCTGGACAGGCAAATAATTCACCCCTCCACTTT.

Written as DNA, the CDR3 is TGCAGTGCTAGCGGCCAGGGGATGAATTCACCCCTCCACTTT. The encoded protein is CSASGQGMNSPLHF. The gene calls are TRBV20-1 and TRBJ1-6; D is possibly TRBD1 (6 bases). The CDR3 totals 14 residues. V dropped 3 bases and J dropped 7 bases, with 13 bases sitting between them. Germline values: CDR1 DFQATT, CDR2 SNEGSKA (reference sequence).

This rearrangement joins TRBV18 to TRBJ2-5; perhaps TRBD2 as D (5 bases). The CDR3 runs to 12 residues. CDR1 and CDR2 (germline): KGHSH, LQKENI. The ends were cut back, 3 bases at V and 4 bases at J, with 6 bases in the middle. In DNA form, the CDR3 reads TGTGCCAGCTCACCCGCGGGAGAGACCCAGTACTTC. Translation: CASSPAGETQYF. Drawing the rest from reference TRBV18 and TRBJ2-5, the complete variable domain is NAGVMQNPRHLVRRRGQEARLRCSPMKGHSHVYWYRQLPEEGLKFMVYLQKENIIDESGMPKERFSAEFPKEGPSILRIQQVVRGDSAAYFCASSPAGETQYFGPGTRLLVL.

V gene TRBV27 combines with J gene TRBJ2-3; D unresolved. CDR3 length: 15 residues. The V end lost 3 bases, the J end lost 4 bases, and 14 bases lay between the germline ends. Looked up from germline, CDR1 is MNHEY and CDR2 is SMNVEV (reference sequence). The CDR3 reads CASSFYSGGADTQYF. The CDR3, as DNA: TGTGCCAGCAGTTTTTATTCTGGTGGCGCAGATACGCAGTATTTT.

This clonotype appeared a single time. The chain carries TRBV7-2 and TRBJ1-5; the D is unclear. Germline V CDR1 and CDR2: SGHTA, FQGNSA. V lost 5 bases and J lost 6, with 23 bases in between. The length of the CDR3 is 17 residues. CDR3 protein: CASSPAVAGFSGQPQHF. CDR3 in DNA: TGTGCCAGCAGCCCCGCCGTGGCCGGGTTTTCTGGTCAGCCCCAGCATTTT.

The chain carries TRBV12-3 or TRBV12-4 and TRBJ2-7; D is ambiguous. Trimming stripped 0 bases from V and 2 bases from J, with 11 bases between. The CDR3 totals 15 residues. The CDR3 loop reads CASSLASDIPYEQYF. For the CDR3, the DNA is TGTGCCAGCAGTTTAGCCTCGGATATCCCCTACGAGCAGTACTTC.

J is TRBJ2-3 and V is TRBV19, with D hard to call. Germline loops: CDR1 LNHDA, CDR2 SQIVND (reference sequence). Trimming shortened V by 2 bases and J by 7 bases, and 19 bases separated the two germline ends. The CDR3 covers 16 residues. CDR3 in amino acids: CASSIIRVLSPNTQYF. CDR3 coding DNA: TGTGCCAGTAGTATAATTCGGGTCCTAAGCCCCAATACGCAGTATTTT. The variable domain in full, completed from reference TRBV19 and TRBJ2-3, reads DGGITQSPKYLFRKEGQNVTLSCEQNLNHDAMYWYRQDPGQGLRLIYYSQIVNDFQKGDIAEGYSVSREKKESFPLTVTSAQKNPTAFYLCASSIIRVLSPNTQYFGPGTRLTVL.

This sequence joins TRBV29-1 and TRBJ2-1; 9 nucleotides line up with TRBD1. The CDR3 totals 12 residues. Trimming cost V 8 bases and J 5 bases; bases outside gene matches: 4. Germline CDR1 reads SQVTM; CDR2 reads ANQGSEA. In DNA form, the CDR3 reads TGCAGCAGCGGGACAGGGAACAATGAGCAGTTCTTC. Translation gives CSSGTGNNEQFF.

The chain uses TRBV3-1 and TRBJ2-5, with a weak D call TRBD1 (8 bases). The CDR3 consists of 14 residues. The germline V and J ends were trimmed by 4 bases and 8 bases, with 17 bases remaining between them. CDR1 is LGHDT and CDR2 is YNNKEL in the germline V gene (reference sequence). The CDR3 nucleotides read TGTGCCAGCAGCCCCACAGGGGGGGCGAATACCCAGTACTTC. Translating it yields CASSPTGGANTQYF.

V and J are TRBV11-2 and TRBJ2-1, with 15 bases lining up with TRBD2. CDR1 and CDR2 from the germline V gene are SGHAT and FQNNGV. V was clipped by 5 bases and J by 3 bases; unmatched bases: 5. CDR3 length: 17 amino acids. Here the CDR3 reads CASSPGLAGGFYNEQFF. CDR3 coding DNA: TGTGCCAGCAGCCCGGGACTAGCGGGGGGCTTCTACAATGAGCAGTTCTTC. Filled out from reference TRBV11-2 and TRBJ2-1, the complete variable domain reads EAGVAQSPRYKIIEKRQSVAFWCNPISGHATLYWYQQILGQGPKLLIQFQNNGVVDDSQLPKDRFSAERLKGVDSTLKIQPAKLEDSAVYLCASSPGLAGGFYNEQFFGPGTRLTVL.

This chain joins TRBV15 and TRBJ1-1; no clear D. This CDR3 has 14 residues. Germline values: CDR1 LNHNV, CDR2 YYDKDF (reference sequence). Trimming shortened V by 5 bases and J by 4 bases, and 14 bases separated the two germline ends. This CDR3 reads CATSGKAQRTEAFF. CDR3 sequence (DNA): TGTGCCACCAGCGGAAAGGCACAGCGCACTGAAGCTTTCTTT.

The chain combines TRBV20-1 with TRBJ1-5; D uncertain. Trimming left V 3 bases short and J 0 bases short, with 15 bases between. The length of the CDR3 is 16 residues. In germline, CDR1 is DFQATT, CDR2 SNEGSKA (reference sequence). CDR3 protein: CSARVPRLNSNQPQHF. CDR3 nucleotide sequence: TGCAGTGCTAGGGTCCCCCGATTAAATAGCAATCAGCCCCAGCATTTT.

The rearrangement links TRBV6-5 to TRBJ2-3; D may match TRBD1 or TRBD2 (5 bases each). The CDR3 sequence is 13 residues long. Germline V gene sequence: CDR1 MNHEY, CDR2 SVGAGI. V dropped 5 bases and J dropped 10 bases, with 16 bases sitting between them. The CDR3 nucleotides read TGTGCCAGCAGTGACAGTGGACGAGGGGCGCAGTATTTT. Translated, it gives CASSDSGRGAQYF.

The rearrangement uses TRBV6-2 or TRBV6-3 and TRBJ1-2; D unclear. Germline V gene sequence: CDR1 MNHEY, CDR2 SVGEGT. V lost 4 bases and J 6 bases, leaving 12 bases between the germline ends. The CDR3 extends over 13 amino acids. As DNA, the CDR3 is TGTGCCAGCAGTTCGCGAACGGTACATGGCTACACCTTC. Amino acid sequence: CASSSRTVHGYTF.

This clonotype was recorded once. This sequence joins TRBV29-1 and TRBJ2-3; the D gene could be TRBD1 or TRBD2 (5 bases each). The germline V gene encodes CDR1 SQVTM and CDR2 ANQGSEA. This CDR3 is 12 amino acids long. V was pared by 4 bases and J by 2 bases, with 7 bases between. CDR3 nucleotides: TGCAGCGTTGGGGGGTACACAGATACGCAGTATTTT. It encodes CSVGGYTDTQYF.

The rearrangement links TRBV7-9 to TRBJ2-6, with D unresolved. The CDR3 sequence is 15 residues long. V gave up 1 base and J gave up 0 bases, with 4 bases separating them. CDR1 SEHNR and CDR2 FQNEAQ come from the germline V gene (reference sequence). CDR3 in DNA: TGTGCCAGCAGCTTAGTGGTCTCTGGGGCCAACGTCCTGACTTTC. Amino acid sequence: CASSLVVSGANVLTF. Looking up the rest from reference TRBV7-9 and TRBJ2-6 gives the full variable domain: DTGVSQNPRHKITKRGQNVTFRCDPISEHNRLYWYRQTLGQGPEFLTYFQNEAQLEKSRLLSDRFSAERPKGSFSTLEIQRTEQGDSAMYLCASSLVVSGANVLTFGAGSRLTVL.

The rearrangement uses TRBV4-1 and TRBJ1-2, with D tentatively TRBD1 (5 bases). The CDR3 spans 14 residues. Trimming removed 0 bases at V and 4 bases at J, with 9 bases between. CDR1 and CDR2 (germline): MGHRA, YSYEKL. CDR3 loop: CASSQDLQGYGYTF. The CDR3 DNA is TGCGCCAGCAGCCAAGATCTGCAGGGCTATGGCTACACCTTC.

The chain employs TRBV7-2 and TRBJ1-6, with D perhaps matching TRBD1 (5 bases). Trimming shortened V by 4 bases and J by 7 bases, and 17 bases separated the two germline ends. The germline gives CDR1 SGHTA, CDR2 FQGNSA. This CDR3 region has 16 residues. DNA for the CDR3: TGTGCCAGCAGCTCGGGAAGAGGGACCCAGAATTCACCCCTCCACTTT. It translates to CASSSGRGTQNSPLHF.

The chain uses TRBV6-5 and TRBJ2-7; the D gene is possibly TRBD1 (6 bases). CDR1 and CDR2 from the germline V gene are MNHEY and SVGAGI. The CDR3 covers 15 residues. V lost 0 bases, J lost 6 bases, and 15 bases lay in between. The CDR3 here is CASSYSINRDVEQYF. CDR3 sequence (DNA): TGTGCCAGCAGTTACTCCATCAACAGGGATGTCGAGCAGTACTTC.

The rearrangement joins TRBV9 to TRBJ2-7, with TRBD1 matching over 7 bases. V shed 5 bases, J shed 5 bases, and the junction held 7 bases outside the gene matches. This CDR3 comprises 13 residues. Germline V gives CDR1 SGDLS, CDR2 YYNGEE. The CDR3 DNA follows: TGTGCCAGCAGTCCAGGGGGATGGGACGAGCAGTACTTC. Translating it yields CASSPGGWDEQYF.

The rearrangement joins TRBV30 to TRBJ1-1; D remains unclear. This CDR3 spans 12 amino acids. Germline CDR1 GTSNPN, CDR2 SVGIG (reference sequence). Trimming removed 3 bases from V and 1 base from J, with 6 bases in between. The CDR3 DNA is TGTGCCTGGAGCGGCGGGAACACTGAAGCTTTCTTT. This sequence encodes CAWSGGNTEAFF.